The clone carrying this T cell receptor beta chain was seen a few times. Antigen specificity is unknown. This record belongs to a study of blood T cells in healthy people across ages. Study results and limitations: It was found that TCR beta diversity correlated strongly with the percentage of naive T cells. From one million sequenced T cells, diversity estimates were lower bounds. Per-million-T-cell TCR beta diversity fell roughly linearly with age.

The CDR3 runs to 15 residues. The V and J ends lost 3 bases and 8 bases, in that order; junction bases with no gene match: 12. Looked up from germline, CDR1 is SGHDT and CDR2 is YYEEEE. Through a sample-barcoded 5' primer and a J-beta primer mix, a second PCR was run for 7 to 11 cycles. A single record per CDR3 protein comes from TCRdb applying MiXCR to the 5' RACE reads. The table shows hundreds of thousands of distinct CDR3 sequences, with approximately 60% occurring only once. The material sequenced was blood. The rearrangement uses TRBV5-6 and TRBJ1-1; 8 bases are shared with TRBD1. The TCR comes from a man aged 40-49 years in good health. CDR3 sequence (DNA): TGTGCCAGCAGCTGGGCCGGGACAGGATTGAGAGAAGCTTTCTTT. This encodes CASSWAGTGLREAFF.